This T cell receptor (beta chain) derives from a study of shared clonotypes between healthy human individuals. None of the donors, who were healthy HIV-negative adults, had recently had acute infections or vaccinations. The run depth of the assay was deep. Using immunoSEQ multiplex PCR, the repertoire was profiled, and TCRdb retains in-frame clones only, with some absent. The table lists some 1.1 million clones, roughly 80% of them singletons. V lost 9 bases and J lost 3, with 17 bases in between. The germline CDR1 and CDR2 sequences are LNHDA and SQIVND (reference sequence). This CDR3 comprises 15 residues.

Sequencing was done on a sample of memory CD4+ T cells from PBMCs. Subset in this sample: CD45RA-negative fraction. The chain carries TRBV19 and TRBJ2-2; D possibly corresponds to TRBD2 (6 bases). The origin of this receptor is a man aged 18 to 29 in good health. Some clones in this sample may be carry-over from other donors' samples. The CDR3 region has the DNA TGTGCCAGCTACTCGGGACTTCCGTACACCGGGGAGCTGTTTTTT. It yields the protein CASYSGLPYTGELFF.